The T cell receptor beta chain described here comes from a study of T cell changes during pregnancy in multiple sclerosis. Libraries were prepared by immunoSEQ multiplex PCR; TCRdb keeps only in-frame clonotypes and omits some of them. The sample has roughly 100,000 clones, 92% seen once. The ends were cut back, 6 bases at V and 3 bases at J, with 11 bases in the middle. CDR3 length: 13 amino acids. Germline CDR1 is WNHNN and CDR2 is SYGVQD (reference sequence). This clonotype was obtained from a female donor with multiple sclerosis, enrolled in a pregnancy study. This chain joins TRBV10-1 and TRBJ1-2; the D gene is possibly TRBD1 (6 bases). Source: peripheral blood, taken after pregnancy. This CDR3 reads CASRPRQDYGYTF. Here the CDR3 DNA reads TGCGCCAGCAGGCCTCGACAGGACTATGGCTACACCTTC.